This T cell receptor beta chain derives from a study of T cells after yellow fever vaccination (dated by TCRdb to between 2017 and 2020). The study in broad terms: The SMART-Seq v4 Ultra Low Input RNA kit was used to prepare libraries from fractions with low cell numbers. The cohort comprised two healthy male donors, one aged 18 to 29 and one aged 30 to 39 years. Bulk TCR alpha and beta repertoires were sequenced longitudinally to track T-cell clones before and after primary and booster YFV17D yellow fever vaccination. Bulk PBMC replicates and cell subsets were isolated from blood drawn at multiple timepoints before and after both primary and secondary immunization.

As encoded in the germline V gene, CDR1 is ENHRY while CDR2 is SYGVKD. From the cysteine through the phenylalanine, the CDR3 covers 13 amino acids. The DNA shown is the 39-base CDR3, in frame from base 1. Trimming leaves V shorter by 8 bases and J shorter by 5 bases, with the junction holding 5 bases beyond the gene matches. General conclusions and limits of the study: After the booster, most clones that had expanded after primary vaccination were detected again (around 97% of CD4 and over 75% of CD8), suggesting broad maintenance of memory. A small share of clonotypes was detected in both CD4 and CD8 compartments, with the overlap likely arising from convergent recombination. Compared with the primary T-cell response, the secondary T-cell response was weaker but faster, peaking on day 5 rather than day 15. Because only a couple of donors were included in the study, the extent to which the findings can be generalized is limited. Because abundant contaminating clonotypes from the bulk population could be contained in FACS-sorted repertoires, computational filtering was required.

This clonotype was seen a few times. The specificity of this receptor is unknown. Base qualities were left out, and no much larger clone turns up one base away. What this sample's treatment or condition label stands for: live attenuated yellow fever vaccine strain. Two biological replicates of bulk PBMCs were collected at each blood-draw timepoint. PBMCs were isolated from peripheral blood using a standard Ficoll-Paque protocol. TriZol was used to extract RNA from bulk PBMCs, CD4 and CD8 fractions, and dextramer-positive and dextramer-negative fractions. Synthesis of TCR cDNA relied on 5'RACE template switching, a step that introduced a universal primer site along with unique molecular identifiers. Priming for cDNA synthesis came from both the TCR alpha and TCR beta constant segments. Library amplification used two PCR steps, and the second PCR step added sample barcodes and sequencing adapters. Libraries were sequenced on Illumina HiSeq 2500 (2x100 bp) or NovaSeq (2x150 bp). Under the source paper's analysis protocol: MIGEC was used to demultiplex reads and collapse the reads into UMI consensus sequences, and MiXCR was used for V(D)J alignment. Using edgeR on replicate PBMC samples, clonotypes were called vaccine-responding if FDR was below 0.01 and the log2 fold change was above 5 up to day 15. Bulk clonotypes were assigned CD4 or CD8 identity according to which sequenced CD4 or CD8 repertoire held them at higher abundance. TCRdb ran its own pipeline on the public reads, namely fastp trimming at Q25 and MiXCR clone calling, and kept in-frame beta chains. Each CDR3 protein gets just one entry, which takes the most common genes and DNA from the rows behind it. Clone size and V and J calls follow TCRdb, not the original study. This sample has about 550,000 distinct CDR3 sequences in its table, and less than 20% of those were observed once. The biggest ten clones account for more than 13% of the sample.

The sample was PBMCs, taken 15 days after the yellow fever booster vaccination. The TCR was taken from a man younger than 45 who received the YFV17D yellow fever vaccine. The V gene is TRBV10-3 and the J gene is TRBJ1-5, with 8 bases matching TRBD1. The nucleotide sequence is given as TGTGCCATCGGGGGACAGGAGGATCAGCCCCAGCATTTT. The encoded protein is CAIGGQEDQPQHF.